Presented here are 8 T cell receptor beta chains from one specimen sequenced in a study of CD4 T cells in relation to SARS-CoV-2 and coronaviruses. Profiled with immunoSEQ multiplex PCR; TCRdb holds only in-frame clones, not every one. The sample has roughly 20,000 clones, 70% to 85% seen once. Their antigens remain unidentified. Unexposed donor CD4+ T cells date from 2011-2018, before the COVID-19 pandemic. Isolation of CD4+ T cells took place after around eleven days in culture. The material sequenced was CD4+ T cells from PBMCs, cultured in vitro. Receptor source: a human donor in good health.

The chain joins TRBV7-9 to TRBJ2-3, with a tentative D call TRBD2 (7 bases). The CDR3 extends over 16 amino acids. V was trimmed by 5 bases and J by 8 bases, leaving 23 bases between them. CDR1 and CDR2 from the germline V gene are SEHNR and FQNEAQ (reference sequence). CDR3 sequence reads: CASSQLGGAASLTQYF. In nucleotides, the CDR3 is TGTGCCAGCAGCCAACTTGGGGGGGCCGCGTCACTTACGCAGTATTTT.

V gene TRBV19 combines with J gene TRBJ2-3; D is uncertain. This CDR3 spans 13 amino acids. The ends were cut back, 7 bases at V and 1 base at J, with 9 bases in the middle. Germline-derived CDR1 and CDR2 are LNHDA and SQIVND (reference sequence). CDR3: CASINTGTDTQYF. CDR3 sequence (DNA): TGTGCCAGTATAAACACGGGCACAGATACGCAGTATTTT.

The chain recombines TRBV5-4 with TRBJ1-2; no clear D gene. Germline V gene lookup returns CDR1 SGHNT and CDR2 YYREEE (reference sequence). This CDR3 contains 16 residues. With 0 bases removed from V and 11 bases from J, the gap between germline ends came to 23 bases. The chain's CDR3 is CASSLASGSLVVVYTF. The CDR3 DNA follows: TGTGCCAGCAGCTTGGCCTCGGGGAGCTTGGTGGTTGTTTACACCTTC. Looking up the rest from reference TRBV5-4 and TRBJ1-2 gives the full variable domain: ETGVTQSPTHLIKTRGQQVTLRCSSQSGHNTVSWYQQALGQGPQFIFQYYREEENGRGNFPPRFSGLQFPNYSSELNVNALELDDSALYLCASSLASGSLVVVYTFGSGTRLTVV.

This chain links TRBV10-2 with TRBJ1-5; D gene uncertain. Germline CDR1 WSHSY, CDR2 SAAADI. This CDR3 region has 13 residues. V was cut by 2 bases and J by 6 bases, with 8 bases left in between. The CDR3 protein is CASSEGRSQPQHF. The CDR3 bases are TGCGCCAGCAGTGAGGGCCGGTCTCAGCCCCAGCATTTT.

CDR3 in amino acids: CATYAANYGYTF. CDR3 sequence (DNA): TGTGCCACCTACGCAGCTAACTATGGCTACACCTTC. The genes are TRBV19 and TRBJ1-2, with D unclear. V lost 10 bases and J 0 bases, leaving 9 bases between the germline ends. CDR3 length: 12 residues. From germline, CDR1 is LNHDA and CDR2 SQIVND (reference sequence). The full variable domain, in which reference TRBV19 and TRBJ1-2 provide the parts outside the CDR3, is DGGITQSPKYLFRKEGQNVTLSCEQNLNHDAMYWYRQDPGQGLRLIYYSQIVNDFQKGDIAEGYSVSREKKESFPLTVTSAQKNPTAFYLCATYAANYGYTFGSGTRLTVV.

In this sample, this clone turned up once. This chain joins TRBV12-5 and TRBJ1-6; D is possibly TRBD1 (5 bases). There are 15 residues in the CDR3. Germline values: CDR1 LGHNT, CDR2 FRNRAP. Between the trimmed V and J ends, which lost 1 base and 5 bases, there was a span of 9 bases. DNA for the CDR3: TGTGCTAGTGGTTTGGAGGGGCCCAATAATTCACCCCTCCACTTT. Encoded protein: CASGLEGPNNSPLHF. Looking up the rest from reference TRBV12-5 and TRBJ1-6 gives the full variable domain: DARVTQTPRHKVTEMGQEVTMRCQPILGHNTVFWYRQTMMQGLELLAYFRNRAPLDDSGMPKDRFSAEMPDATLATLKIQPSEPRDSAVYFCASGLEGPNNSPLHFGNGTRLTVT.

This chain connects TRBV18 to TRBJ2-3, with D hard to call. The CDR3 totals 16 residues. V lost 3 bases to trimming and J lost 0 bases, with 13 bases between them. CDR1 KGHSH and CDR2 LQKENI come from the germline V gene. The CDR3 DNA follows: TGTGCCAGCTCACCCACACAGAAGACTAGCACAGATACGCAGTATTTT. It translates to CASSPTQKTSTDTQYF.

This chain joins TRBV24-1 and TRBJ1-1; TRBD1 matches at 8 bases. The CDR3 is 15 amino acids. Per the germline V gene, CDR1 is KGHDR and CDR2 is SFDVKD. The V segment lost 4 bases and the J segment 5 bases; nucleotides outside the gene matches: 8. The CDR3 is CATSDPRTGRTEAFF. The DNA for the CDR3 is TGTGCCACCAGTGACCCTAGGACAGGGAGGACTGAAGCTTTCTTT.